The 24 T cell receptor beta chains below come from one sample, sequenced in a study of blood T cells in healthy people across ages. With a J-beta primer mix and a sample-barcoded 5' primer, a second PCR ran roughly 6 to 12 cycles. TCRdb ran MiXCR on the 5' RACE reads and lists one entry per CDR3 protein. The table shows roughly 800,000 distinct CDR3 sequences, with approximately 25% occurring only once. This sample also appeared in a second study, on T cells of mothers and their children.

The source material was blood. These receptors were taken from a boy aged 5-17 years in good health.

This clonotype came up a few times. This chain links TRBV12-3 or TRBV12-4 with TRBJ2-7; 7 bases fit TRBD1. There are 15 residues in the CDR3. J gave up 3 bases and V 3 bases, and 8 bases lay outside the gene matches. DNA for the CDR3: TGTGCCAGCAGTTTCCAAAAGGGGGCGTTCTACGAGCAGTACTTC. Encoded protein: CASSFQKGAFYEQYF.

As DNA, the CDR3 is TGCGCCAGCAGCCAAGAGCCCGGCTCAACTAACTATGGCTACACCTTC. Translated, it gives CASSQEPGSTNYGYTF. This sequence joins TRBV4-1 and TRBJ1-2; no firm D call. Germline V gene sequence: CDR1 MGHRA, CDR2 YSYEKL. V lost 0 bases and J lost 0, with 11 bases in between. The CDR3 length is 16 residues.

This clonotype was seen at least ten times. The rearrangement joins TRBV9 to TRBJ2-1, with 8 bases lining up with TRBD2. The germline V gene has CDR1 SGDLS and CDR2 YYNGEE. After removal of 0 bases from V and 1 base from J, the junction contained 3 bases not matched to a gene. The CDR3 runs 16 residues. The CDR3 DNA follows: TGTGCCAGCAGCGTAGGCCTAGCGGGTTCCTACAATGAGCAGTTCTTC. Translating gives CASSVGLAGSYNEQFF.

Only a few counts were recorded for this clonotype. The genes are TRBV12-3 or TRBV12-4 and TRBJ2-2, with TRBD1 matching over 9 bases. The CDR3 sequence is 15 residues long. V lost 6 bases to trimming and J lost 4 bases; unmatched junction nucleotides: 6. CDR3 region: CASRLGQGPTGELFF. CDR3 nucleotides: TGTGCCAGCAGGTTGGGACAGGGCCCCACCGGGGAGCTGTTTTTT.

V usage is TRBV6-6 and J usage is TRBJ2-3; TRBD2 aligns across 7 bases. V gave up 3 bases and J gave up 3 bases; unmatched junction bases: 6. Germline CDR1 reads MNHNY; CDR2 reads SVGAGI (reference sequence). The CDR3 is 15 amino acids. In DNA form, the CDR3 reads TGTGCCAGCAGTTATGAGGCGGGGGTTACAGATACGCAGTATTTT. Its protein is CASSYEAGVTDTQYF.

A few counts support this clonotype. The chain couples TRBV20-1 to TRBJ2-4, with D hard to call. The V gene lost 3 bases and the J gene lost 6 bases, with 12 bases spanning the gap. The CDR3 has 13 residues. Germline assignment: CDR1 DFQATT and CDR2 SNEGSKA (reference sequence). CDR3 nucleotides: TGCAGTGCTAGGCCTCCAGGTGGAAACATTCAGTACTTC. This sequence encodes CSARPPGGNIQYF.

The chain employs TRBV6-5 and TRBJ1-1; possibly TRBD1 for D (5 bases). The germline V gene has CDR1 MNHEY and CDR2 SVGAGI. This CDR3 has 13 amino acids. The V end was cut by 5 bases, the J end by 5 bases, with 12 bases between. The CDR3 DNA is TGTGCCAGCAGTAGAGGGGATCGAACTGAAGCTTTCTTT. It encodes CASSRGDRTEAFF.

About this clonotype: The CDR3 carries no conserved terminal phenylalanine or tryptophan, so it likely arises from a read error. V usage is TRBV3-1 and J usage is TRBJ2-3, with D hard to call. This CDR3 is built from 12 residues. The V end lost 0 bases, the J end lost 7 bases, and 5 bases lay between the germline ends. Germline V lookup: CDR1 LGHDT, CDR2 YNNKEL (reference sequence). The CDR3 sequence is CASSQDPYTQYL. CDR3 sequence (DNA): TGTGCCAGCAGCCAAGATCCGTATACGCAGTATCTT.

This clonotype was counted between two and nine times. The chain employs TRBV7-3 and TRBJ2-2; TRBD2 might be the D (6 bases). In germline, CDR1 is SGHTA, CDR2 FQGTGA. Trimming took off 5 bases at V and 7 bases at J, with 11 bases between the two ends. The length of the CDR3 is 13 residues. Here the CDR3 reads CASSPGGDGELFF. CDR3 coding DNA: TGTGCCAGCAGCCCCGGGGGAGACGGGGAGCTGTTTTTT.

The CDR3 is CASSFRVQDTQYF. CDR3 DNA sequence: TGTGCCAGCAGCTTCAGGGTTCAAGATACGCAGTATTTT. V is TRBV5-6 and J is TRBJ2-3; possibly TRBD1 for D (5 bases). This CDR3 comprises 13 residues. The V and J ends lost 2 bases and 5 bases respectively, with 9 bases between them. The germline V gene encodes CDR1 SGHDT and CDR2 YYEEEE.

This clonotype was seen just once. This chain connects TRBV20-1 to TRBJ1-4; tentatively, D is TRBD1 (5 bases). This CDR3 region has 14 residues. Per germline, CDR1 DFQATT and CDR2 SNEGSKA (reference sequence). The germline V and J ends were trimmed by 3 bases and 7 bases, with 15 bases remaining between them. Written as DNA, the CDR3 is TGCAGTGCTAGCCTCGGGGGACGGGGTGAAAAACTGTTTTTT. Translated: CSASLGGRGEKLFF.

This chain links TRBV7-8 with TRBJ2-3, with D tentatively TRBD2 (6 bases). Germline CDR1 SGHVS, CDR2 FQNEAQ. This CDR3 has 14 amino acids. V shed 5 bases and J shed 5 bases, with 14 bases lying between them. This CDR3 reads CASSRSTGGDTQYF. CDR3 sequence (DNA): TGTGCCAGCAGCCGATCGACCGGGGGAGATACGCAGTATTTT. Supplemented by reference TRBV7-8 and TRBJ2-3, the full variable domain reads GAGVSQSPRYKVAKRGQDVALRCDPISGHVSLFWYQQALGQGPEFLTYFQNEAQLDKSGLPSDRFFAERPEGSVSTLKIQRTQQEDSAVYLCASSRSTGGDTQYFGPGTRLTVL.

This clonotype was observed a single time. The V and J genes are TRBV7-2 and TRBJ2-3; no reliable D call. This CDR3 is 11 amino acids long. The V end was cut by 7 bases, the J end by 2 bases, with 4 bases between. The germline CDR1 and CDR2 sequences are SGHTA and FQGNSA. The CDR3 protein is CASTLTDTQYF. The CDR3 nucleotides are TGTGCCAGCACCCTCACAGATACGCAGTATTTT. The whole variable domain, remainder taken from reference TRBV7-2 and TRBJ2-3, is GAGVSQSPSNKVTEKGKDVELRCDPISGHTALYWYRQSLGQGLEFLIYFQGNSAPDKSGLPSDRFSAERTGGSVSTLTIQRTQQEDSAVYLCASTLTDTQYFGPGTRLTVL.

This clonotype was detected a few times. V gene TRBV29-1 combines with J gene TRBJ1-5; 8 bases map to TRBD1. The CDR3 runs to 13 residues. J was trimmed by 3 bases and V by 6 bases; bases with no gene match: 4. CDR1 is SQVTM and CDR2 is ANQGSEA in the germline V gene. The CDR3 spells CSVGDRYNQPQHF. For the CDR3, the DNA is TGCAGCGTAGGGGACAGGTACAATCAGCCCCAGCATTTT.

The CDR3 sequence is CASSLGTERYEQYF. The CDR3, as DNA: TGTGCCAGCAGCTTAGGTACGGAGAGATACGAGCAGTACTTC. This rearrangement joins TRBV7-8 to TRBJ2-7; D uncertain. Per the germline V gene, CDR1 is SGHVS and CDR2 is FQNEAQ. CDR3 length: 14 amino acids. V lost 1 base and J lost 4, with 11 bases in between.

This clonotype has a count of ten or more. This chain links TRBV27 with TRBJ1-1; D gene ambiguous. This CDR3 has 15 residues. Germline CDR1 and CDR2: MNHEY and SMNVEV (reference sequence). Trimming cost V 5 bases and J 8 bases, with 21 bases left between them. The CDR3 reads CASSPNYWTAREAFF. CDR3 nucleotides: TGTGCCAGCAGTCCCAACTACTGGACGGCCCGAGAAGCTTTCTTT.

As regards this clonotype: A read error may explain this, as a much larger clone is one base away. The chain carries TRBV3-1 and TRBJ2-5; the D is unclear. This CDR3 has 14 residues. Trimming removed 0 bases at V and 3 bases at J, with 8 bases between. Germline lookup yields CDR1 LGHDT and CDR2 YNNKEL (reference sequence). CDR3 amino acids: CASSQETRKETQYF. The CDR3 DNA reads TGTGCCAGCAGCCAAGAGACGAGAAAAGAGACCCAGTACTTC.

This clonotype was detected a few times. The chain joins TRBV10-3 to TRBJ2-5; 10 bases are shared with TRBD1. The CDR3 has 14 residues. Germline CDR1 ENHRY, CDR2 SYGVKD. The ends lost 4 bases at V and 2 bases at J; junction bases unmatched: 1. For the CDR3, the DNA is TGTGCCATCAGTGGACAGGGGGCTCAAGAGACCCAGTACTTC. Translating it yields CAISGQGAQETQYF.

A few counts support this clonotype. The rearrangement links TRBV6-2 or TRBV6-3 to TRBJ2-7; no firm D call. Between the trimmed V and J ends, which lost 7 bases and 2 bases, there was a span of 12 bases. Germline values: CDR1 MNHEY, CDR2 SVGEGT. This CDR3 spans 13 amino acids. CDR3 sequence (DNA): TGTGCCAGCACCCAGACGGAGACCTACGAGCAGTACTTC. This codes for CASTQTETYEQYF.

This chain links TRBV3-1 with TRBJ1-2; D ambiguous. Germline V gene data show CDR1 as LGHDT and CDR2 as YNNKEL (reference sequence). The CDR3 is 13 amino acids. V lost 5 bases to trimming and J lost 2 bases, with 9 bases between them. The CDR3 DNA is TGTGCCAGCAGCAGCCTGGGCAACTATGGCTACACCTTC. It specifies CASSSLGNYGYTF.

For this clonotype: The junction differs from germline at one of its ends, possibly a read error. DNA of the CDR3: TGTGCCAGCAGCTTAGAAGTTTGGAAGGAAGGGACAAATCAGCCCCAACATTTT. Translating it yields CASSLEVWKEGTNQPQHF. The gene calls are TRBV7-2 and TRBJ1-5; a weak D match, TRBD1 (6 bases). Germline V gene sequence: CDR1 SGHTA, CDR2 FQGNSA. The CDR3 is 18 residues long.

V usage is TRBV5-5 and J usage is TRBJ2-3; TRBD2 agrees at 14 bases. CDR1 is SGHKS and CDR2 is YYEKEE in the germline V gene (reference sequence). The J segment lost 5 bases and the V segment lost 4 bases, leaving 12 bases of the junction unmatched. CDR3 length: 18 amino acids. CDR3 sequence reads: CASSGTSGSVIFGDTQYF. CDR3 bases: TGTGCCAGCAGCGGGACTAGCGGGAGTGTCATTTTTGGAGATACGCAGTATTTT.

The chain joins TRBV10-3 to TRBJ2-5, with D tentatively TRBD1 (5 bases). Trimming pared 0 bases from V and 1 base from J, leaving 6 bases between. Germline loops: CDR1 ENHRY, CDR2 SYGVKD. The CDR3 runs 14 residues. The CDR3 spells CAISESGLQETQYF. The CDR3 DNA is TGTGCCATCAGTGAGTCGGGGCTCCAAGAGACCCAGTACTTC.

The rearrangement joins TRBV20-1 to TRBJ2-3, with no clear D. The germline V gene has CDR1 DFQATT and CDR2 SNEGSKA (reference sequence). V lost 5 bases and J lost 2, with 17 bases in between. The CDR3 is made up of 15 amino acids. The CDR3 spells CSADFGRMNTDTQYF. The CDR3 region has the DNA TGCAGTGCTGACTTCGGACGGATGAACACAGATACGCAGTATTTT.